The T cell receptor (beta chain) described here comes from a study of blood T cell repertoires in COVID-19. For the study at large: Samples representing acute and convalescent COVID-19 were sourced from the United States, Italy and Spain. In each case, the material was cDNA or gDNA derived from T cells, B-cell-depleted T cells, or PBMCs.

Germline CDR1 MDHEN, CDR2 SYDVKM. V lost 2 bases to trimming and J lost 2 bases; unmatched junction nucleotides: 4. The CDR3 is 15 amino acids. Authors' methods: Amplifying reference gene primers gave estimates of nucleated cell counts. Repertoires were generated with immunoSEQ multiplex PCR, while TCRdb's copy carries only in-frame clones and drops some. The DNA gave D and trimming, while V, J and clone size come from that table. The table lists approximately 120,000 clones, around four fifths of them singletons, with 5.5% to 6% in the top ten. This clone was seen only once. This clonotype was sampled from a man older than 75 with active or convalescent COVID-19. The sample consisted of peripheral blood. The J gene is TRBJ2-5, the V gene TRBV28; 8 nucleotides align to TRBD1. CDR3 in amino acids: CASSLPNRGQETQYF. The CDR3 nucleotides are TGTGCCAGCAGTTTACCCAACAGGGGGCAAGAGACCCAGTACTTC.